Sequencing of this TCR beta chain was carried out in a study of T cell responses to AZD1222 COVID-19 vaccine (dated by TCRdb to the early 2020s). Background on the whole study: TCR sequencing was performed for 233 trial participants, of whom some 200 were given two doses of AZD1222 and around 25 were given two doses of MenACWY control vaccine. Trial participants were enrolled by age into subgroups of 18-55, 56-69 and 70-plus years, and roughly 150, 30 and 60 TCR-sequenced participants, respectively, were included in these subgroups. Here is what the overall study found, with its caveats: Most participants were white British and females outnumbered males, and the authors suggested that clonal diversity may have been underestimated. Epitopes outside the regions mutated in the B.1.351 and B.1.1.7 variants were reportedly recognized by nearly half of the unique spike-specific TCRs. In the small 56-69-year group, the increase in depth fell short of significance, most likely because of low power. Conclusions about previously exposed vaccinees are limited, since just five to seven AZD1222 recipients were seropositive for SARS-CoV-2 at baseline. The whole spike protein was spanned by vaccine-associated CD4 TCRs, and dominant responses were seen in regions 160-218 and 743-854. Because no samples from the day 14 peak response were available, repertoires could be characterized only after the peak T cell response. After two AZD1222 doses, both the breadth and the depth of spike-specific TCRs were significantly higher than at day 0 and than in MenACWY recipients.

This clone was seen just once. The antigen this receptor binds is unknown. The record has no base qualities; no much larger clone is one base away. V is clipped by 5 bases and J by 1 base, and the sequence between their germline boundaries is 19 bases long. The CDR3 holds 17 amino acids from the cysteine to the phenylalanine. The DNA shown is the 51-base CDR3, in frame from base 1. CDR1 and CDR2, per the germline V gene, are SGHAT and FQNNGV. The CDR3 regions of human TCRbeta chains were subjected to immunosequencing. Per the original workflow: TCRs in the repertoires were matched against a reference library of SARS-CoV-2-specific TCRs that had been generated with the MIRA antigen-specificity platform. Breadth was defined as the fraction of unique TCRs that were SARS-CoV-2-associated. Depth was defined as the fraction of total T cells that were SARS-CoV-2-associated. Using the MIRA data, every spike-specific TCR was mapped to the spike region that the TCR reacted to and assigned to either a CD4 or a CD8 class. Log10-transformed breadth and depth values were compared by one-way ANOVA with Sidak's multiple comparisons tests. Entries here come from immuneACCESS through TCRdb and include only in-frame sequences with V and J called. Some clones fail to appear in such tables; in the studies checked, an unresolved V gene covers under half of the shortfall, and the cause of the remainder is unknown. V and J calls and clone size are copied from that table; D and trimming were computed from the DNA. This sample holds 150,000 to 200,000 clones; about nine tenths were observed only once. In total, the top ten clones hold 1% to 1.5% of the sample.

This sample's time point label indicates: about 28 days (+/-7) after the second vaccine dose. AZD1222 recipients whose second dose came at about 4 weeks and those whose second dose came at about 12 weeks were combined into one group, since spike-specific TCR depth and breadth did not differ between the two schedules. The vaccinee samples were drawn from two UK trials, COV001 and COV002, one of which was a single-blind randomized controlled phase 2/3 trial testing AZD1222 (ChAdOx1 nCoV-19) in healthy adults. For TCRbeta chain sequencing, PBMC samples were collected from trial participants at day 0 and at day 28 after the second dose.

This sequence originates from an adult who received the AZD1222 COVID-19 vaccine. This chain is built from TRBV11-2 and TRBJ2-3; the D gene cannot be named for sure. Sequencing used peripheral blood, obtained 28 days after the second AZD1222 dose. The CDR3 corresponds to CASSILAHPTGTDTQYF. The nucleotide sequence is given as TGTGCCAGCAGCATCCTGGCCCACCCTACCGGCACAGATACGCAGTATTTT.